This entry lists 8 T cell receptor beta chains sequenced from one sample in a study of shared clonotypes between healthy human individuals. Some clones are missing from TCRdb's copy, which holds only in-frame ones; the method was immunoSEQ multiplex PCR. Of some 1.5 million clones in the sample, around 98% are singletons; the top ten hold less than 0.55%. Sequencing was performed on naive CD4+ T cells sorted from blood. The subset is: CD45RA+ positively selected. The receptor set was obtained from a man under 40 in good health.

The chain is built from TRBV30 and TRBJ1-1; D is unresolved. Germline CDR1 is GTSNPN and CDR2 is SVGIG (reference sequence). Trimming cost V 2 bases and J 2 bases, with 6 bases left between them. The CDR3 contains 12 residues. DNA of the CDR3: TGTGCCTGGAGTTCAACCAACACTGAAGCTTTCTTT. It encodes CAWSSTNTEAFF.

V is TRBV6-5 and J is TRBJ2-5; 10 bases match TRBD2. The CDR3 is made up of 13 amino acids. The junction had 9 bases not matched to a gene; V was cut back by 7 bases and J by 10 bases. Germline loops: CDR1 MNHEY, CDR2 SVGAGI. CDR3 coding DNA: TGTGCCAGCACGGGACTAGCGACATGGTTCCAGTACTTC. This encodes CASTGLATWFQYF.

The chain's CDR3 is CASSREADEQYF. CDR3 nucleotide sequence: TGTGCCAGCTCACGAGAGGCCGACGAGCAGTACTTC. This rearrangement joins TRBV18 to TRBJ2-7; D gene ambiguous. The CDR3 spans 12 residues. In germline, CDR1 is KGHSH, CDR2 LQKENI. The germline V and J ends were trimmed by 4 bases and 5 bases, with 9 bases remaining between them.

The genes are TRBV9 and TRBJ1-1; the D gene is possibly TRBD1 (5 bases). Trimming took off 4 bases at V and 2 bases at J, with 12 bases between the two ends. Germline V CDR1 and CDR2: SGDLS, YYNGEE. The CDR3 length is 14 residues. CDR3 residues: CASSPEGINTEAFF. As DNA, the CDR3 is TGTGCCAGCAGCCCGGAGGGGATAAACACTGAAGCTTTCTTT.

The chain has TRBV7-9 and TRBJ2-7; 7 bases agree with TRBD2. Germline V lookup: CDR1 SEHNR, CDR2 FQNEAQ (reference sequence). With V trimmed by 2 bases and J by 3 bases, 10 bases remained unmatched. CDR3 length: 16 amino acids. The chain's CDR3 is CASSLSTSAVHYEQYF. In DNA, the CDR3 is TGTGCCAGCAGCTTAAGTACTAGCGCGGTCCACTACGAGCAGTACTTC.

The count of this clone is one. This rearrangement joins TRBV5-5 to TRBJ2-7, with no clear D. CDR3 size: 15 residues. The V gene lost 5 bases and the J gene lost 3 bases, with 18 bases spanning the gap. Germline CDR1 SGHKS, CDR2 YYEKEE (reference sequence). CDR3 coding DNA: TGTGCCAGCAGTCCGGACCCCGACCCCCTCTACGAGCAGTACTTC. This encodes CASSPDPDPLYEQYF.

V and J are TRBV7-9 and TRBJ1-3; D not resolved. Germline CDR1 and CDR2: SEHNR and FQNEAQ (reference sequence). The CDR3 sequence is 17 residues long. V was trimmed by 4 bases and J by 0 bases, leaving 16 bases between them. CDR3 sequence: CASSSLPPYSSGNTIYF. The CDR3 DNA is TGTGCCAGCAGCTCCCTCCCGCCATACAGCTCTGGAAACACCATATATTTT.

The V call is TRBV20-1, the J call TRBJ1-1, with no clear D. The V end was cut by 3 bases, the J end by 7 bases, with 9 bases between. Germline CDR1 and CDR2: DFQATT and SNEGSKA (reference sequence). The CDR3 consists of 11 residues. The CDR3 here is CSASGPIEAFF. Written as DNA, the CDR3 is TGCAGTGCTAGTGGTCCGATTGAAGCTTTCTTT.